The clone carrying this TCR beta chain was observed at least ten times. Its antigen remains unidentified. The sample is drawn from a study of T-cell memory formation after mild COVID-19. Study-level points and caveats: CD4+ contracting clones lay mainly in CM and EM, CD8+ ones in EMRA.

V dropped 6 bases and J dropped 4; count of bases not matched to a gene: 6. CDR3 length: 15 amino acids. 5'RACE, which relied on constant-segment primers, yielded TCR alpha and TCR beta cDNA libraries carrying sample barcodes and UMIs. TCRdb re-analysed the 5' RACE reads in MiXCR, keeping a single row per CDR3 protein. The table has some 350,000 distinct CDR3 sequences, more than 15% seen once. The source of this sequence is a man between 18 and 35 years old who had mild COVID-19 (a few samples of this study predate the infection). Cell type and time point are not known. Sequenced: PBMCs or a T cell subset sorted from them (not recorded which). The rearrangement links TRBV12-3 or TRBV12-4 to TRBJ1-6; the match to TRBD1 covers 7 bases. The CDR3 loop is CASSNDRDYNSPLHF. CDR3 in DNA: TGTGCCAGCAGCAACGACAGGGATTATAATTCACCCCTCCACTTT.